Listed below are T cell receptor beta chains from one sample, sequenced in a study of T cells in Graves' hyperthyroidism and ophthalmopathy. Each CDR3 protein gets one entry after TCRdb re-called the multiplex PCR reads with MiXCR. The sample carries 450,000 to 700,000 distinct CDR3 sequences, roughly 46% recorded once. Specimen: peripheral blood or thyroid tissue (not recorded which). The receptors originated from a woman aged 18-35 years with Graves' hyperthyroidism. Both conserved end residues are part of each CDR3. A D gene is named only where the DNA matches it firmly. Clone size appears in some rows only: once, few, many, or a class for an expanded clone.

V,length,J,D,size,DNA,CDR3
TRBV24-1,21,TRBJ1-5,NA,once,TGTGCCACCAGTGATTTGCACGGCGGGCGCTGGGACGGCGATCTCAATCAGCCCCAGCATTTT,CATSDLHGGRWDGDLNQPQHF
TRBV7-9,15,TRBJ2-7,NA,many,TGTGCCAGCAGCTCGGGACCGACGATCTCCTACGAGCAGTACTTC,CASSSGPTISYEQYF
TRBV28,15,TRBJ2-5,NA,NA,TGTGCCAGCGTGTCCGGGACCCCAGGCTTAGAGACCCAGTACTTC,CASVSGTPGLETQYF
TRBV7-3,14,TRBJ1-2,TRBD1,many,TGTGCCAGCAGCTTAAAAAGACAGGGGAATGGCTACACCTTC,CASSLKRQGNGYTF
TRBV19,10,TRBJ2-2,NA,NA,TGTGCCTGGAGTTTAGGGGAGCTGTTTTTT,CAWSLGELFF
TRBV9,21,TRBJ2-2,TRBD2,many,TGTGCCAGCAGCGTAGACCCCATCCAACTAGCGGGAGGGCCGGGCACCGGGGAGCTGTTTTTT,CASSVDPIQLAGGPGTGELFF
TRBV7-6,15,TRBJ2-5,TRBD2,NA,TGTGCCAGCGGCTTAGAACTAGCGGGGCCTGAGACCCAGTACTTC,CASGLELAGPETQYF
TRBV20-1,13,TRBJ1-5,NA,many,TGCAGTGCACCGGGGGGGGGCAATCAGCCCCAGCATTTT,CSAPGGGNQPQHF
TRBV20-1,12,TRBJ2-5,NA,NA,TGCAGTGCCCCTGGAGGGGCAGAGACCCAGTACTTC,CSAPGGAETQYF
TRBV7-2,15,TRBJ2-5,TRBD1,NA,TGTGCCAGCAGCTTATACAGGGGCCGCAATCAGCCCCAGTACTTC,CASSLYRGRNQPQYF
TRBV5-1,14,TRBJ1-4,NA,many,TGCGCCAGCAGCTTGGCACAGTTGAATGAAAAACTGTTTTTT,CASSLAQLNEKLFF
TRBV6-6,13,TRBJ1-1,NA,many,TGTGCCAGCCTCCATGACCCGGGCACTGAAGCTTTCTTT,CASLHDPGTEAFF
TRBV7-9,13,TRBJ1-2,NA,many,TGTGCCAGCACCCCGCAAGGGGACTATGGCTACACCTTC,CASTPQGDYGYTF
TRBV11-1,14,TRBJ2-7,TRBD1,NA,TGTGCCAGCCAGACGGACAGGGGGGCGTACGAGCAGTACTTC,CASQTDRGAYEQYF
TRBV7-9,14,TRBJ2-4,TRBD1,few,TGTGCCAGCAGCCGATGGGACAGTGGCCACATTCAGTACTTC,CASSRWDSGHIQYF
TRBV12-3/TRBV12-4,17,TRBJ2-7,NA,NA,TGTGCCAGCAGTGATGGGGCGCCCGGGACTCTCTCCTACGAGCAGTACTTC,CASSDGAPGTLSYEQYF
TRBV29-1,13,TRBJ1-1,TRBD1,NA,TGCAGCTTTACGACAGGGATGAACACTGAAGCTTTCTTT,CSFTTGMNTEAFF
TRBV7-8,13,TRBJ2-7,NA,many,TGTGCCAGCAGCCAACAGAGGAAGAACGAGCAGTACTTC,CASSQQRKNEQYF
TRBV20-1,14,TRBJ2-2,NA,NA,TGCAGTGCTAAGACTAGTATGGGCTTTGGCGAGCAGTTTTTT,CSAKTSMGFGEQFF
TRBV5-6,18,TRBJ2-7,TRBD2,many,TGTGCCAGCAGCTTACTAGCGGGACCCTTGATTTCTTCCTACGAGCAGTACTTC,CASSLLAGPLISSYEQYF
TRBV5-1,14,TRBJ2-3,NA,once,TGCGCCGGCAGCTTGGTTAGGGCGCAGGATACGCAGTATTTT,CAGSLVRAQDTQYF
TRBV2,13,TRBJ1-1,NA,NA,TGTGCCAGCAGGTTATTGGGGAACACTGAAGCTTTCTTT,CASRLLGNTEAFF
TRBV28,15,TRBJ1-1,NA,few,TGTGCCAGCAGTCCGACCCGGACGGCGAACACTGAAGCTTTCTTT,CASSPTRTANTEAFF
TRBV24-1,16,TRBJ2-3,NA,NA,TGTGCCACCAGTGATGTAGGACATACTAGCACAGATACGCAGTATTTT,CATSDVGHTSTDTQYF
TRBV20-1,16,TRBJ2-5,TRBD2,many,TGCAGTGCTAGAGATTCCCTAGCGGGAGGCGTGGAGACCCAGTACTTC,CSARDSLAGGVETQYF
TRBV6-1,13,TRBJ1-2,TRBD1,many,TGTGCCAGCAGCGGCGGGACAGTCTATGGCTACACCTTC,CASSGGTVYGYTF
TRBV7-2,15,TRBJ1-5,NA,NA,TGTGCCAGCAGCTTAAGCGGGAGTAGCAATCAGCCCCAGCATTTT,CASSLSGSSNQPQHF
TRBV6-6,14,TRBJ1-3,NA,NA,TGTGCCAGCAGTTTAGGTCTAGCGGGAAACACCATATATTTT,CASSLGLAGNTIYF
TRBV20-1,13,TRBJ2-5,NA,NA,TGCAGTGCTAGTGGGGGTCCCAATCAGCCCCAGTACTTC,CSASGGPNQPQYF
TRBV15,14,TRBJ1-2,NA,NA,TGTGCCACCAGCAGAGATGTAGGGTCCTATGGCTACACCTTC,CATSRDVGSYGYTF
TRBV25-1,12,TRBJ1-1,NA,many,TGTGCCAGCAGTGAAGGCAGCCGTGAAGCTTTCTTT,CASSEGSREAFF
TRBV6-5,12,TRBJ1-2,TRBD1,few,TGTGCCAGCAGGGGGACAGTCTATGGCTACACCTTC,CASRGTVYGYTF
TRBV7-9,13,TRBJ2-1,NA,few,TGTGCCAGCAGCTTCGCTCAACCGGGGGAGCAGTTCTTC,CASSFAQPGEQFF
TRBV7-9,14,TRBJ1-2,TRBD1,NA,TGTGCCAGCGGGGACAGGGGAACTAACTATGGCTACACCTTC,CASGDRGTNYGYTF